This entry is about one T cell receptor (beta chain). The antigen this receptor binds is unknown. No clone much larger than this one lies a single base away; base qualities are absent. The immunoSEQ Assay was used to sequence TCRbeta CDR3 regions. After extraction, genomic DNA underwent amplification by bias-controlled multiplex PCR, followed by high-throughput sequencing. The paper's processing steps were these. To quantify the absolute abundance of each unique TCRbeta CDR3 region, sequences were collapsed and filtered. T cell fraction was estimated by normalizing TCRbeta template counts to usable DNA, which was measured by amplifying reference genes present in all nucleated cells. Repertoire TCRs were annotated as SARS-CoV-2-specific when V gene, CDR3 amino acid sequence and J gene were exactly matched to a known reactive TCR set. MIRA supplied the reference SARS-CoV-2 TCR set, which was filtered for enrichment in COVID-19-positive ImmuneCODE repertoires so that public or cross-reactive TCRs were removed. Drawing on the MIRA antigens, annotated TCRs were analysed further at the level of specific ORF or position within ORF. Depth was the summed frequency of annotated unique rearrangements, while breadth was defined as annotated unique rearrangements over total unique productive rearrangements. TCR breadth was compared between groups using two-sided Wilcoxon rank-sum tests. In its TCRdb copy, this immuneACCESS table keeps in-frame sequences only and misses some clones. Where compared with another copy, unresolved V genes explain less than half of these, and the others have no known cause. The V and J calls and clone size come from that table; D and trimming were worked out from the DNA. Counted in this sample were 350,000 to 450,000 clones; roughly 87% of them appeared once. Jointly, the top ten make up approximately 3.6% of the sample.

This entry is derived from a study of Ad26.COV2.S vaccination and SARS-CoV-2 variants (TCRdb year 2021). For the study in its entirety: Vaccine-arm donors came from COV1001, a multicentre, randomized, double-blind, placebo-controlled phase I-IIa trial of Ad26.COV2.S in healthy adults. Ad26.COV2.S was given intramuscularly at 5x10^10 or 1x10^11 viral particles, as a single shot or as two shots 56 days apart. TCRbeta repertoire sequencing served as the tool for gauging how specific and how broad the SARS-CoV-2-reactive T cell receptors were following Ad26.COV2.S vaccination. The TCR-sequenced set comprised about 32 samples: around 20 Ad26.COV2.S vaccine recipients, 5 placebo recipients and 8 SARS-CoV-2 convalescent individuals. Trial participants were randomized into five groups of five: low-dose or high-dose Ad26.COV2.S given once or twice, or placebo on both occasions. Blinding of investigators to trial group allocation was maintained during experiments and outcome assessment.

Summary of the overall study and its limitations: The study lacked the statistical power to compare responses across vaccine doses or regimens. Higher spike-specific TCR breadth was observed in Ad26.COV2.S recipients than in placebo recipients (P = 0.0014). Vaccine and placebo recipients had comparable non-spike TCR breadth, which fits with the vaccine containing only spike. The authors noted that the TCR breadth and depth analyses may have underestimated total T cell responses. Substantial breadth of spike-specific CD8+ and CD4+ T cell responses was reported after vaccination.

This sample's treatment or condition label indicates: around 19 received Ad26.COV2.S at low or high dose, single or two shots; about 5 received placebo; per-sample allocation not given. Repertoires of vaccine and placebo recipients were sequenced from samples taken on day 63 after the first injection. Between 29 July and 7 August 2020, Cohort 1b enrolled approximately 26 adults aged 18-55 years at one site in Boston, USA. Ad26.COV2.S consisted of a replication-incompetent adenovirus type 26 vector by which a prefusion-stabilized SARS-CoV-2 spike protein from the original Wuhan strain was expressed. This clonotype was sampled from a person aged 18-65 years who received the Ad26.COV2.S COVID-19 vaccine or a placebo. This sample comprised peripheral blood, obtained in a trial of Ad26.COV2.S vaccine versus placebo.

The DNA reads as follows: TGTGCCAGCAGCTCCTGGGACAGGGCCCACAATGAGCAGTTCTTC. This is translated as CASSSWDRAHNEQFF. This chain joins TRBV5-6 to TRBJ2-1; 9 bases in the junction line up with TRBD1. Spanning cysteine to phenylalanine, the CDR3 consists of 15 amino acids. Only CDR3 DNA remains: 45 bases, in frame from the first base. The germline V end is reduced by 3 bases and the J end by 5 bases; junction bases left unmatched: 6. Per the germline V gene, SGHDT is the CDR1 and YYEEEE is the CDR2.